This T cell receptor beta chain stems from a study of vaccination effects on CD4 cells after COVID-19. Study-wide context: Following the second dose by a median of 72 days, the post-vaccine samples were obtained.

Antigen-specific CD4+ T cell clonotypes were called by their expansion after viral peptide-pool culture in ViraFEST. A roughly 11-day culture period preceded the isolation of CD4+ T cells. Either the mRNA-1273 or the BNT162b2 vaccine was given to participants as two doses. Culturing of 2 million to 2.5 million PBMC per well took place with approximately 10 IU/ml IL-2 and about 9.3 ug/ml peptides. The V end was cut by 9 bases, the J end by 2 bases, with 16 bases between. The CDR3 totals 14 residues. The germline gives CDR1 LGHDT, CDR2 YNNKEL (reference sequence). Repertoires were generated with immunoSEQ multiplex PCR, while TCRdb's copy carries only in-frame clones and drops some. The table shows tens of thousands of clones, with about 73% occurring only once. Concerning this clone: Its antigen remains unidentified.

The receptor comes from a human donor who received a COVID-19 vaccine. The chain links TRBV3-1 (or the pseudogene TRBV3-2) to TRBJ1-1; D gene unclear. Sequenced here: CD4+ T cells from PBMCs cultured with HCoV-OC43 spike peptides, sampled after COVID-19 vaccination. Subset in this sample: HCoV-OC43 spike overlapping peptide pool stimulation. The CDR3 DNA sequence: TGTGCCAGTTTACTCGACGGACTTAACACTGAAGCTTTCTTT. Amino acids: CASLLDGLNTEAFF.